This TCR beta chain was recovered during a study of blood T cell repertoires in COVID-19. Study-level information: PBMCs, B-cell-depleted T cells, or T cells provided the cDNA or gDNA that made up the material.

V gave up 4 bases and J gave up 4 bases, with 22 bases separating them. This CDR3 has 17 residues. The V gene's germline CDR1 is SNHLY and CDR2 FYNNEI. Generated by immunoSEQ multiplex PCR, the TCRdb table keeps only in-frame clones and is missing some. The sample lists 75,000 to 85,000 clones, 80% to 90% occurring once. In its sample, this clone was seen a few times. Sequenced material: peripheral blood. This receptor was identified in a human donor in a cohort sampled during active COVID-19. J is TRBJ2-5 and V is TRBV2; D is perhaps TRBD2 (6 bases). The CDR3 region has the DNA TGTGCCAGCAGTGTTCGCCTCGACAGCCCGGGGGTAGAGACCCAGTACTTC. Its protein product is CASSVRLDSPGVETQYF. The full variable domain, in which reference TRBV2 and TRBJ2-5 provide the parts outside the CDR3, is EPEVTQTPSHQVTQMGQEVILRCVPISNHLYFYWYRQILGQKVEFLVSFYNNEISEKSEIFDDQFSVERPDGSNFTLKIRSTKLEDSAMYFCASSVRLDSPGVETQYFGPGTRLLVL.